The 2 T cell receptor beta chains below were found in one sample sequenced in a study of CD8+CD57+ T cells in acquired aplastic anemia. CD8+CD57+ cell expansion had been shown by flow cytometry in patients chosen for sequencing. Genomic DNA provided the template from which TCR beta VDJ and CDR3 profiles were obtained. TCRdb itself ran the reads through MiXCR, one entry per CDR3 protein. This repertoire shows 210,000 or so distinct CDR3 sequences, almost 50% found once; its top ten account for 15% to 20%. The sample taken for sequencing was sorted CD4+, CD8+, or CD8+CD57+ T cells (not recorded which) from PBMCs. Receptors were obtained from a human donor with aplastic anemia.

This clonotype appeared many times. The V and J genes are TRBV20-1 and TRBJ2-5; D is unresolved. Germline lookup yields CDR1 DFQATT and CDR2 SNEGSKA (reference sequence). The CDR3 is made up of 10 amino acids. Trimming stripped 6 bases from V and 5 bases from J, with 7 bases between. CDR3 in DNA: TGCAGTGCCAGACGGGAGACCCAGTACTTC. It is translated as CSARRETQYF.

The genes are TRBV9 and TRBJ2-7, with 9 bases lining up with TRBD2. The V segment lost 0 bases and the J segment 5 bases; nucleotides outside the gene matches: 12. The CDR3 length is 17 residues. Germline values: CDR1 SGDLS, CDR2 YYNGEE. DNA for the CDR3: TGTGCCAGCAGCGTAGCCCCGGGACTAGCAAGGGAGAACGAGCAGTACTTC. Protein product: CASSVAPGLARENEQYF.